These 5 T cell receptor beta chains came from one sample sequenced in a study of blood T cell repertoires in COVID-19. Libraries were prepared by immunoSEQ multiplex PCR; TCRdb keeps only in-frame clonotypes and omits some of them. Of 140,000 to 150,000 clones listed, about 87% are singletons. Sequencing was carried out using peripheral blood. The receptor source for this set is a human donor with COVID-19, enrolled during active disease. The donor label of this sample is uncertain.

This sequence joins TRBV27 and TRBJ1-5, with D unresolved. CDR1 and CDR2 (germline): MNHEY, SMNVEV (reference sequence). V lost 6 bases, J lost 3 bases, and 9 bases lay in between. The CDR3 is 13 amino acids. This chain's CDR3 is CASRIRLNQPQHF. In DNA, the CDR3 is TGTGCCAGCAGAATCAGACTCAATCAGCCCCAGCATTTT.

The count of this clone is one. This rearrangement joins TRBV5-1 to TRBJ1-4; D gene uncertain. The CDR3 spans 14 residues. CDR1 is SGHRS, CDR2 YFSETQ, per germline. Between the trimmed V and J ends, which lost 3 bases and 3 bases, there was a span of 9 bases. The CDR3 protein is CASSYRRSNEKLFF. The DNA for the CDR3 is TGCGCCAGCAGCTACCGCCGGTCTAATGAAAAACTGTTTTTT.

This chain links TRBV6-5 with TRBJ2-4, with 8 nucleotides matching TRBD1. This CDR3 spans 14 amino acids. Germline assignment: CDR1 MNHEY and CDR2 SVGAGI. The ends lost 7 bases at V and 7 bases at J; junction bases unmatched: 9. The CDR3 DNA reads as TGTGCCAGCACATCGGACGGGACAGGTAACATTCAGTACTTC. Protein: CASTSDGTGNIQYF.

In this sample, this clone turned up once. This chain links TRBV28 with TRBJ2-7; the match to TRBD1 covers 7 bases. CDR1 is MDHEN, CDR2 SYDVKM, per germline. This CDR3 contains 15 residues. Trimming at V came to 1 base and at J to 0 bases, leaving 3 bases not matched to a gene. CDR3 nucleotides: TGTGCCAGCAGTTTATTACGGGACAGCTCCTACGAGCAGTACTTC. Protein product: CASSLLRDSSYEQYF.

Regarding this clone: At the DNA level, this CDR3 is encoded by other sequences in the same sample as well. The rearrangement uses TRBV19 and TRBJ2-1; 7 bases agree with TRBD2. The V segment lost 4 bases and the J segment 1 base; nucleotides outside the gene matches: 4. Germline V gene data show CDR1 as LNHDA and CDR2 as SQIVND (reference sequence). This CDR3 contains 15 residues. CDR3 DNA: TGTGCCAGTAGTAGAAAGCGGGGATCCTACAATGAGCAGTTCTTC. Protein product: CASSRKRGSYNEQFF.